Listed below are T cell receptor beta chains from one sample, sequenced in a study of T-cell reconstitution after alpha-beta-depleted transplantation in children. TCRdb used MiXCR to reprocess the PCR reads, holding one entry per CDR3 protein. The sample shows roughly 570,000 distinct CDR3 sequences, roughly 27% of them seen only once. This sample comprised PBMCs, obtained before TCRalphabeta/CD19-depleted stem cell transplant. The receptor set was obtained from a boy under three years old with Wiskott-Aldrich syndrome, due to receive a stem cell transplant. CDR3s include the opening cysteine and the closing phenylalanine or tryptophan. The D gene is left open where the match is weak. Clone size appears in some rows only: once, few, many, or a class for an expanded clone.

cdr3_nt: TGTGCCAGCAGCCCCTCTCTTAGGAACACTGAAGCTTTCTTT
cdr3_aa: CASSPSLRNTEAFF
j_call: TRBJ1-1
clone_size: NA
d_call: NA
v_call: TRBV11-2

cdr3_nt: TGTGCCAGCAGTCCCAAGCGTACAGGGGCACCCCTCCACTTT
cdr3_aa: CASSPKRTGAPLHF
j_call: TRBJ1-6
clone_size: NA
d_call: TRBD1
v_call: TRBV12-3/TRBV12-4

cdr3_nt: TGCAGTGCACGCTCTGGACGGTCTAGGGAGACCCAGTACTTC
cdr3_aa: CSARSGRSRETQYF
j_call: TRBJ2-5
clone_size: few
d_call: NA
v_call: TRBV20-1

cdr3_nt: TGTGCCAGCTCACCATACCGACTAGTATCGCGCGAGCAGTACTTC
cdr3_aa: CASSPYRLVSREQYF
j_call: TRBJ2-7
clone_size: few
d_call: NA
v_call: TRBV18

cdr3_nt: TGCGCCAGCAGCACCTACGGGGGCAGCTCTGGGGCCAACGTCCTGACTTTC
cdr3_aa: CASSTYGGSSGANVLTF
j_call: TRBJ2-6
clone_size: NA
d_call: NA
v_call: TRBV5-1

cdr3_nt: TGCAGCGTCGCGACTAGCGGGATGGCCAATGAGCAGTTCTTC
cdr3_aa: CSVATSGMANEQFF
j_call: TRBJ2-1
clone_size: NA
d_call: TRBD2
v_call: TRBV29-1

cdr3_nt: TGCGCCAGCAGCCAAGGACAGGCTCCAGGGGAAGCTTTCTTT
cdr3_aa: CASSQGQAPGEAFF
j_call: TRBJ1-1
clone_size: few
d_call: NA
v_call: TRBV4-1

cdr3_nt: TGCAGTGCTGAAGTACCTGGAAACACCATATATTTT
cdr3_aa: CSAEVPGNTIYF
j_call: TRBJ1-3
clone_size: few
d_call: NA
v_call: TRBV20-1

cdr3_nt: TGTGCCATCAGTGCGGTGTTGGGGGTGCTCCAAGAGACCCAGTACTTC
cdr3_aa: CAISAVLGVLQETQYF
j_call: TRBJ2-5
clone_size: NA
d_call: NA
v_call: TRBV10-3

cdr3_nt: TGCAGTGCTAGACGGGGGTGGATCGGGTCTAATGAGCAGTTCTTC
cdr3_aa: CSARRGWIGSNEQFF
j_call: TRBJ2-1
clone_size: NA
d_call: NA
v_call: TRBV20-1

cdr3_nt: TGTGCCAGCAGCGTAGTGACTAGCGGCGGGGTTAATGAGCAGTTCTTC
cdr3_aa: CASSVVTSGGVNEQFF
j_call: TRBJ2-1
clone_size: NA
d_call: TRBD2
v_call: TRBV9

cdr3_nt: TGCGCCAGCAGCGAGCGGATCACAGATACGCAGTATTTT
cdr3_aa: CASSERITDTQYF
j_call: TRBJ2-3
clone_size: many
d_call: NA
v_call: TRBV5-1

cdr3_nt: TGCGCCAGCAGCTTCGGACAGGAAAATTCACCCCTCCACTTT
cdr3_aa: CASSFGQENSPLHF
j_call: TRBJ1-6
clone_size: few
d_call: TRBD1
v_call: TRBV5-1

cdr3_nt: TGTGCCAGCACCCCAGAGGGAGGCACAGATACGCAGTATTTT
cdr3_aa: CASTPEGGTDTQYF
j_call: TRBJ2-3
clone_size: NA
d_call: NA
v_call: TRBV5-4

cdr3_nt: TGTGCCAGCAGATTGACAGGGGCAAATAGCAATCAGCCCCAGCATTTT
cdr3_aa: CASRLTGANSNQPQHF
j_call: TRBJ1-5
clone_size: few
d_call: TRBD1
v_call: TRBV7-8

cdr3_nt: TGCAGTGCTTCCGGGACAGGCGGGGTGGGGGGCACCATATATTTT
cdr3_aa: CSASGTGGVGGTIYF
j_call: TRBJ1-3
clone_size: NA
d_call: TRBD1
v_call: TRBV20-1

cdr3_nt: TGTGCCAGCAGTCCGCCCAGGACAGGGGGCTACGAGCAGTACTTC
cdr3_aa: CASSPPRTGGYEQYF
j_call: TRBJ2-7
clone_size: NA
d_call: TRBD1
v_call: TRBV6-2/TRBV6-3

cdr3_nt: TGCGCCAGTAGAATTGGGGCCGGCTCTGGAAACACCATATATTTT
cdr3_aa: CASRIGAGSGNTIYF
j_call: TRBJ1-3
clone_size: NA
d_call: NA
v_call: TRBV5-1

cdr3_nt: TGTGCCAGCTCATCCCGACAGGGGACGAACACTGAAGCTTTCTTT
cdr3_aa: CASSSRQGTNTEAFF
j_call: TRBJ1-1
clone_size: NA
d_call: TRBD1
v_call: TRBV18

cdr3_nt: TGTGCCAGCAGCAAACAGGGGCGCCTGGAAGCGGGGCAGTTCTTC
cdr3_aa: CASSKQGRLEAGQFF
j_call: TRBJ2-1
clone_size: few
d_call: NA
v_call: TRBV7-9

cdr3_nt: TGTGCCACCAGTGATTTACTAGTATCGGACACCGGGGAGCTGTTTTTT
cdr3_aa: CATSDLLVSDTGELFF
j_call: TRBJ2-2
clone_size: NA
d_call: NA
v_call: TRBV24-1

cdr3_nt: TGTGCCAGCAGCCGGGACGGGACCTACGAGCAGTACTTC
cdr3_aa: CASSRDGTYEQYF
j_call: TRBJ2-7
clone_size: many
d_call: NA
v_call: TRBV6-1

cdr3_nt: TGTGCCAGCAGCAAGACAGGGGGCGGGGATGAAAAACTGTTTTTT
cdr3_aa: CASSKTGGGDEKLFF
j_call: TRBJ1-4
clone_size: NA
d_call: TRBD1
v_call: TRBV4-2

cdr3_nt: TGTGCCACCAGTGATTTTCCCAGGCCGCGGAGTTCACCCCTCCACTTT
cdr3_aa: CATSDFPRPRSSPLHF
j_call: TRBJ1-6
clone_size: NA
d_call: NA
v_call: TRBV24-1

cdr3_nt: TGTGCCAGCTCACCTGAAAAGACAAGGATAGGCGAGCAGTACTTC
cdr3_aa: CASSPEKTRIGEQYF
j_call: TRBJ2-7
clone_size: few
d_call: NA
v_call: TRBV18

cdr3_nt: TGTGCCACCAGCAGAAACGGACTGAGGAGGTCCTACGAGCAGTACTTC
cdr3_aa: CATSRNGLRRSYEQYF
j_call: TRBJ2-7
clone_size: few
d_call: NA
v_call: TRBV15

cdr3_nt: TGCAGTGCTCTCGTAACCGCACAGGGAAACATTCAGTACTTC
cdr3_aa: CSALVTAQGNIQYF
j_call: TRBJ2-4
clone_size: NA
d_call: NA
v_call: TRBV20-1

cdr3_nt: TGCAGTGTCGGACGCTATAGCGGGAGTATAGAGACCCAGTACTTC
cdr3_aa: CSVGRYSGSIETQYF
j_call: TRBJ2-5
clone_size: few
d_call: TRBD2
v_call: TRBV20-1

cdr3_nt: TGTGCCACCAGCAGAGATTCGGGTAGCGGGAGTTTGAGAGAGACCCAGTACTTC
cdr3_aa: CATSRDSGSGSLRETQYF
j_call: TRBJ2-5
clone_size: NA
d_call: TRBD2
v_call: TRBV15

cdr3_nt: TGCAGTGCTAGAGACCCCAGGGGGGGGAGCTCCTACGAGCAGTACTTC
cdr3_aa: CSARDPRGGSSYEQYF
j_call: TRBJ2-7
clone_size: few
d_call: NA
v_call: TRBV20-1

cdr3_nt: TGCGCCAGCAGCTTGCAGGGGGAGAACTATGGCTACACCTTC
cdr3_aa: CASSLQGENYGYTF
j_call: TRBJ1-2
clone_size: few
d_call: TRBD1
v_call: TRBV5-1

cdr3_nt: TGTGCCACCAGTTGGGGAGTTAGCAATCAGCCCCAGCATTTT
cdr3_aa: CATSWGVSNQPQHF
j_call: TRBJ1-5
clone_size: NA
d_call: NA
v_call: TRBV15

cdr3_nt: TGCAGTGCCTGGAAAACGGGAGAGACCCAGTACTTC
cdr3_aa: CSAWKTGETQYF
j_call: TRBJ2-5
clone_size: NA
d_call: NA
v_call: TRBV20-1

cdr3_nt: TGTGCCACCAGTGATTTTTCGGACAGGGAAGATGGCTACACCTTC
cdr3_aa: CATSDFSDREDGYTF
j_call: TRBJ1-2
clone_size: few
d_call: TRBD1
v_call: TRBV24-1

cdr3_nt: TGTGCCAGCAGTGACAGGGCTGCAGATACGCAGTATTTT
cdr3_aa: CASSDRAADTQYF
j_call: TRBJ2-3
clone_size: few
d_call: NA
v_call: TRBV6-4

cdr3_nt: TGTGCCAGCAGCTTAGGCACTAGCGGGAGGAGGGGCTACGAGCAGTACTTC
cdr3_aa: CASSLGTSGRRGYEQYF
j_call: TRBJ2-7
clone_size: NA
d_call: TRBD2
v_call: TRBV7-6

cdr3_nt: TGTGCCAGCAGCCAAGACCCACTCGCGGGGGTCATTCAGTACTTC
cdr3_aa: CASSQDPLAGVIQYF
j_call: TRBJ2-4
clone_size: few
d_call: TRBD2
v_call: TRBV3-1

cdr3_nt: TGTGCCAGCAACCGGAAGGGGTTTCCTAATGAAAAACTGTTTTTT
cdr3_aa: CASNRKGFPNEKLFF
j_call: TRBJ1-4
clone_size: many
d_call: NA
v_call: TRBV27

cdr3_nt: TGTGCCAGCAGCTACTCAAGCGGGGGCTCCAGGCAGTTCTTC
cdr3_aa: CASSYSSGGSRQFF
j_call: TRBJ2-1
clone_size: few
d_call: TRBD2
v_call: TRBV7-3

cdr3_nt: TGTGCCAGCAGTTTACCCACGAGGTACCAAGAGACCCAGTACTTC
cdr3_aa: CASSLPTRYQETQYF
j_call: TRBJ2-5
clone_size: NA
d_call: NA
v_call: TRBV28

cdr3_nt: TGCGCCAGCAGACCCGACAGTCGATGGCATGGCTACACCTTC
cdr3_aa: CASRPDSRWHGYTF
j_call: TRBJ1-2
clone_size: few
d_call: NA
v_call: TRBV5-1

cdr3_nt: TGTGCCAGCAGTTACTCGATGGTCGCGGGAGTCGGTGAGCAGTTCTTC
cdr3_aa: CASSYSMVAGVGEQFF
j_call: TRBJ2-1
clone_size: NA
d_call: TRBD2
v_call: TRBV6-5

cdr3_nt: TGCGCCAGCAGCCAAGGGAGAAACACCGGGGAGCTGTTTTTT
cdr3_aa: CASSQGRNTGELFF
j_call: TRBJ2-2
clone_size: NA
d_call: NA
v_call: TRBV4-1

cdr3_nt: TGTGCCAGCAGCTTACTCGGGGTCTCGGCCACCGGGGAGCTGTTTTTT
cdr3_aa: CASSLLGVSATGELFF
j_call: TRBJ2-2
clone_size: NA
d_call: NA
v_call: TRBV11-2

cdr3_nt: TGCGCCAGCAGCTTTACCCGACAGTCCTCAATGAACACTGAAGCTTTCTTT
cdr3_aa: CASSFTRQSSMNTEAFF
j_call: TRBJ1-1
clone_size: NA
d_call: NA
v_call: TRBV5-1

cdr3_nt: TGCGCCAGCGGCTCCGGGACTAGCGGGAGCGGAGAGCTGTTTTTT
cdr3_aa: CASGSGTSGSGELFF
j_call: TRBJ2-2
clone_size: NA
d_call: TRBD2
v_call: TRBV5-1

cdr3_nt: TGCAGTGCTAGGGAGGACAGGGTGGGCTACAATGAGCAGTTCTTC
cdr3_aa: CSAREDRVGYNEQFF
j_call: TRBJ2-1
clone_size: NA
d_call: TRBD1
v_call: TRBV20-1